Shown below are 24 T cell receptor beta chains from a single sample sequenced in a study of CD8 T cells in Susac syndrome. The RNA, roughly 0.45 to 1 ug, was put through reverse transcription using random hexamers. One entry per CDR3 protein, called by TCRdb with MiXCR from the immunoSEQ multiplex PCR reads. The data show about 70,000 distinct CDR3 sequences, under 96% seen once. The sequenced sample was CD4+ T cells from PBMCs. The receptor set was obtained from a human donor with multiple sclerosis.

The chain couples TRBV30 to TRBJ1-4; weak D call: TRBD1 (6 bases). There are 12 residues in the CDR3. Trimming cost V 5 bases and J 5 bases, with 9 bases left between them. Germline V gene data show CDR1 as GTSNPN and CDR2 as SVGIG (reference sequence). CDR3 amino acids: CAWGTGNEKLFF. Here the CDR3 DNA reads TGTGCCTGGGGCACAGGGAATGAAAAACTGTTTTTT.

The chain employs TRBV29-1 and TRBJ2-1, with 9 bases lining up with TRBD2. CDR1 and CDR2 (germline): SQVTM, ANQGSEA. The CDR3 has 14 amino acids. V was pared by 6 bases and J by 3 bases, with 6 bases of the junction left unmatched. The DNA of the CDR3 is TGCAGCGTGCCGCGGGGGGGATTCTACAATGAGCAGTTCTTC. The encoded protein is CSVPRGGFYNEQFF.

This clonotype is a singleton in its sample. The chain uses TRBV5-1 and TRBJ2-7; TRBD2 matches at 8 bases. The germline V gene encodes CDR1 SGHRS and CDR2 YFSETQ. Unmatched junction bases numbered 8, after V lost 5 bases and J lost 1 base. The CDR3 is 15 residues long. Here the CDR3 DNA reads TGCGCCAGCAGAAGTGCTAGCGGGCTGTCCTACGAGCAGTACTTC. Translated, it gives CASRSASGLSYEQYF.

This rearrangement joins TRBV7-9 to TRBJ1-6, with a tentative D call TRBD1 (5 bases). In germline, CDR1 is SEHNR, CDR2 FQNEAQ (reference sequence). V gave up 5 bases and J gave up 7 bases, with 12 bases separating them. This CDR3 region has 14 residues. CDR3 in DNA: TGTGCCAGCAGCCACGACAGCGAAAATTCACCCCTCCACTTT. Its translation: CASSHDSENSPLHF. Variable domain in full (rest from reference TRBV7-9 and TRBJ1-6): DTGVSQNPRHKITKRGQNVTFRCDPISEHNRLYWYRQTLGQGPEFLTYFQNEAQLEKSRLLSDRFSAERPKGSFSTLEIQRTEQGDSAMYLCASSHDSENSPLHFGNGTRLTVT.

This chain connects TRBV20-1 to TRBJ1-1; a possible D gene is TRBD1 (5 bases). Trimming left V 2 bases short and J 1 base short, with 11 bases between. The CDR3 loop spans 14 amino acids. Germline V gene sequence: CDR1 DFQATT, CDR2 SNEGSKA (reference sequence). The CDR3 loop is CSARSWGENTEAFF. DNA for the CDR3: TGCAGTGCTAGATCTTGGGGGGAGAACACTGAAGCTTTCTTT.

V and J are TRBV29-1 and TRBJ2-3; 13 nucleotides line up with TRBD2. The CDR3 is made up of 21 amino acids. From germline, CDR1 is SQVTM and CDR2 ANQGSEA. The V segment lost 5 bases and the J segment 1 base; nucleotides outside the gene matches: 21. CDR3 loop: CSVKGYWRELAGGPGTDTQYF. As DNA, the CDR3 is TGCAGCGTTAAAGGTTATTGGAGGGAACTAGCGGGGGGGCCCGGCACAGATACGCAGTATTTT.

The genes are TRBV7-9 and TRBJ2-5; D may be TRBD1 or TRBD2 (6 bases each). CDR3 length: 15 residues. V lost 4 bases, J lost 5 bases, and 17 bases lay in between. In germline, CDR1 is SEHNR, CDR2 FQNEAQ (reference sequence). The CDR3 spells CASSSLPGARETQYF. In DNA, the CDR3 is TGTGCCAGCAGCTCCCTCCCGGGGGCCAGGGAGACCCAGTACTTC.

The count of this clonotype is one. The chain employs TRBV7-6 and TRBJ2-1; 9 bases are shared with TRBD1. From germline, CDR1 is SGHVS and CDR2 FNYEAQ. Losses at the gene ends were 4 bases for V and 3 bases for J; bases not matched to a gene: 4. The CDR3 sequence is 15 residues long. DNA of the CDR3: TGTGCCAGCAGCTCTACAGGGGGCAACTACAATGAGCAGTTCTTC. Protein product: CASSSTGGNYNEQFF.

This clonotype appeared once. V usage is TRBV7-9 and J usage is TRBJ2-7, with TRBD1 matching 10 bases. Unmatched junction bases numbered 4, after V lost 1 base and J lost 4 bases. CDR1 is SEHNR and CDR2 is FQNEAQ in the germline V gene (reference sequence). CDR3 length: 15 residues. The CDR3 DNA is TGTGCCAGCAGCTTAGGACAGGGGGCGGAGTACGAGCAGTACTTC. Translating it yields CASSLGQGAEYEQYF.

V and J are TRBV29-1 and TRBJ2-6; D is undetermined. CDR1 and CDR2 (germline): SQVTM, ANQGSEA. Trimming took 3 bases from V and 2 from J, leaving 2 bases between them. This CDR3 contains 12 residues. CDR3 loop: CSVEAGANVLTF. The DNA of the CDR3 is TGCAGCGTTGAGGCTGGGGCCAACGTCCTGACTTTC.

This chain joins TRBV7-6 and TRBJ1-2, with 7 bases that match TRBD1. The CDR3 has 16 amino acids. Germline CDR1 SGHVS, CDR2 FNYEAQ. After removal of 3 bases from V and 7 bases from J, the junction contained 14 bases not matched to a gene. The CDR3, as DNA: TGTGCCAGCAGCTTGCAACCTAACAGGGGAGGAGGTGGCTACACCTTC. Its protein product is CASSLQPNRGGGGYTF.

The table lists this clonotype with a count of one. J is TRBJ2-7 and V is TRBV3-1, with D tentatively TRBD2 (5 bases). V was clipped by 2 bases and J by 1 base, with 9 bases between them. From germline, CDR1 is LGHDT and CDR2 YNNKEL (reference sequence). This CDR3 has 14 amino acids. The CDR3 protein is CASSQTRGSYEQYF. The CDR3 bases are TGTGCCAGCAGCCAAACACGGGGATCCTACGAGCAGTACTTC.

The chain combines TRBV5-4 with TRBJ2-3, with TRBD1 matching 11 bases. After removal of 6 bases from V and 4 bases from J, the junction contained 7 bases not matched to a gene. The germline CDR1 and CDR2 sequences are SGHNT and YYREEE (reference sequence). There are 15 residues in the CDR3. The CDR3 region is CASNTGTGGADTQYF. The CDR3 coding sequence is TGTGCCAGCAACACCGGGACAGGGGGAGCAGATACGCAGTATTTT.

This clonotype was picked up one time. This rearrangement joins TRBV5-6 to TRBJ2-5, with D perhaps TRBD1 (6 bases). This CDR3 is built from 13 residues. The V gene lost 0 bases and the J gene lost 4 bases, with 7 bases spanning the gap. Germline values: CDR1 SGHDT, CDR2 YYEEEE. The CDR3, as DNA: TGTGCCAGCAGCTTGGACAGGGTAGAGACCCAGTACTTC. This translates into CASSLDRVETQYF.

The chain combines TRBV29-1 with TRBJ2-3, with TRBD1 matching over 7 bases. Looked up from germline, CDR1 is SQVTM and CDR2 is ANQGSEA. This CDR3 has 15 amino acids. The ends lost 5 bases at V and 3 bases at J; junction bases unmatched: 11. CDR3: CSVLQGRGKTDTQYF. The CDR3 coding sequence is TGCAGCGTTCTACAGGGGAGAGGAAAGACAGATACGCAGTATTTT.

V and J are TRBV29-1 and TRBJ1-5; possibly TRBD1 for D (6 bases). The CDR3 spans 15 residues. Germline V gene data show CDR1 as SQVTM and CDR2 as ANQGSEA. The V end was cut by 5 bases, the J end by 4 bases, with 18 bases between. CDR3 region: CSVSPTGAPNQPQHF. The CDR3 nucleotides read TGCAGCGTTTCTCCGACGGGGGCTCCTAATCAGCCCCAGCATTTT.

Only one count was recorded for this clonotype. The rearrangement links TRBV20-1 to TRBJ1-2; 8 bases line up with TRBD1. After removal of 5 bases from V and 2 bases from J, the junction contained 10 bases not matched to a gene. CDR3 size: 15 residues. Germline CDR1 reads DFQATT; CDR2 reads SNEGSKA (reference sequence). For the CDR3, the DNA is TGCAGTGCTCCCGCCGAAAGGACAGGGAACTATGGCTACACCTTC. The encoded protein is CSAPAERTGNYGYTF.

V gene TRBV6-6 combines with J gene TRBJ2-1, with 9 bases fitting TRBD1. CDR3 length: 15 amino acids. Germline V CDR1 and CDR2: MNHNY, SVGAGI (reference sequence). V shed 5 bases and J 7 bases; nucleotides not matched to a gene: 9. CDR3: CASSLRTGVRNEQFF. The CDR3, as DNA: TGTGCCAGCAGTCTCCGGACAGGGGTAAGAAATGAGCAGTTCTTC.

V usage is TRBV18 and J usage is TRBJ2-3, with TRBD1 identical over 10 bases. Unmatched junction bases numbered 4, after V lost 3 bases and J lost 1 base. Germline-derived CDR1 and CDR2 are KGHSH and LQKENI. The CDR3 is made up of 16 amino acids. CDR3 region: CASSPLDRGGTDTQYF. The CDR3 DNA reads as TGTGCCAGCTCACCGTTGGACAGGGGGGGCACAGATACGCAGTATTTT.

V is TRBV24-1 and J is TRBJ2-1, with 7 positions matching TRBD1. Germline lookup yields CDR1 KGHDR and CDR2 SFDVKD. The V gene end was trimmed by 7 bases and the J gene end by 0 bases; junction bases not matched to a gene: 2. The CDR3 has 14 amino acids. The CDR3: CATRAGGSYNEQFF. The CDR3 DNA is TGTGCCACCAGAGCAGGGGGCTCCTACAATGAGCAGTTCTTC.

The rearrangement joins TRBV20-1 to TRBJ2-1; TRBD2 aligns across 9 bases. CDR1 is DFQATT, CDR2 SNEGSKA, per germline (reference sequence). The CDR3 runs to 14 residues. V gave up 2 bases and J gave up 4 bases; unmatched junction bases: 3. The CDR3 is CSARPAGGYNEQFF. For the CDR3, the DNA is TGCAGTGCTAGACCGGCGGGGGGGTACAATGAGCAGTTCTTC.

This chain joins TRBV4-1 and TRBJ1-1; D not resolved. Trimming pared 4 bases from V and 6 bases from J, leaving 18 bases between. The length of the CDR3 is 15 residues. CDR1 MGHRA and CDR2 YSYEKL come from the germline V gene. CDR3: CASSPIPTRWPEAFF. In DNA form, the CDR3 reads TGCGCCAGCAGCCCGATACCGACTAGATGGCCTGAAGCTTTCTTT.

With regard to this clonotype: A read error is likely, as this CDR3 ends without the conserved phenylalanine or tryptophan. V is TRBV4-2 and J is TRBJ2-5; TRBD2 agrees at 7 bases. This CDR3 comprises 17 residues. In germline, CDR1 is LGHNA, CDR2 YNFKEQ. The junction had 9 bases not matched to a gene; V was cut back by 1 base and J by 1 base. The chain's CDR3 is CASSQVVASGLQETQYS. CDR3 nucleotides: TGTGCCAGCAGCCAAGTTGTTGCTAGCGGCCTCCAAGAGACCCAGTACTCC.

V gene TRBV29-1 combines with J gene TRBJ2-7, with D tentatively TRBD1 (5 bases). The V gene's germline CDR1 is SQVTM and CDR2 ANQGSEA. The CDR3 is made up of 12 amino acids. V lost 6 bases and J 10 bases, leaving 19 bases between the germline ends. In DNA form, the CDR3 reads TGCAGCGTAACCCCGCAGGGCCTCGACCAGTACTTC. Its protein is CSVTPQGLDQYF.